The 3 T cell receptor beta chains below all came from one sample that was sequenced in a study of blood T cell repertoires in COVID-19. Clones were read by immunoSEQ multiplex PCR, and TCRdb kept only the in-frame ones, dropping some. The repertoire has roughly 360,000 clones, roughly 90% of them found once; the top ten carry more than 0.85%. The sample was PBMCs or T cells enriched from blood (not recorded which). All receptors come from a woman in her 30s with acute COVID-19.

V usage is TRBV24-1 and J usage is TRBJ1-4; D is perhaps TRBD1 (6 bases). Trimming removed 4 bases at V and 8 bases at J, with 13 bases between. Germline CDR1 and CDR2: KGHDR and SFDVKD. The CDR3 totals 14 residues. CDR3 amino acids: CATSDPRTEEKLFF. The CDR3 DNA follows: TGTGCCACCAGTGACCCCCGGACAGAAGAAAAACTGTTTTTT.

The J gene is TRBJ2-2, the V gene TRBV6-4, with TRBD1 matching over 10 bases. Germline lookup yields CDR1 MRHNA and CDR2 SNTAGT. With V trimmed by 4 bases and J by 4 bases, 6 bases remained unmatched. CDR3 length: 16 residues. The CDR3 here is CASSVLGQGGTGELFF. DNA of the CDR3: TGTGCCAGCAGTGTTCTCGGACAGGGGGGCACCGGGGAGCTGTTTTTT.

V is TRBV4-1 and J is TRBJ1-3; no definite D call. Trimming shortened V by 4 bases and J by 0 bases, and 16 bases separated the two germline ends. CDR1 is MGHRA, CDR2 YSYEKL, per germline. The CDR3 contains 17 residues. Written as DNA, the CDR3 is TGCGCCAGCAGCCGGAACCCTGACGGGAGCTCTGGAAACACCATATATTTT. It translates to CASSRNPDGSSGNTIYF.